This TCR beta chain was identified during a study of low-dose radiotherapy and immunotherapy resistance in tumors. Whole-study context: The schedule for Cohort 2 used 1 Gy per fraction every two weeks, which added up to 13 Gy over 26 weeks. Aspirin was administered orally at 300 mg daily for four cycles, commencing on cycle 1 day 1.

This clonotype was counted many times. The germline gives CDR1 SGHTA, CDR2 FQGNSA. V was trimmed by 0 bases and J by 2 bases, leaving 11 bases between them. This CDR3 has 15 amino acids. Specified time point: before trial treatment. Solid tumors that lacked tumor-infiltrating lymphocytes and were advanced were present in eligible patients. First-strand cDNA relied on TRAV- and TRBV-specific primers spanning alpha and beta chains. TCRs underwent about 22 PCR cycles of amplification with a constant-region primer and V-primer adapter. One entry per CDR3 protein results from TCRdb running MiXCR on the reads. This table has tens of thousands of distinct CDR3 sequences, 9% to 9.5% appearing once.

Sequences were derived from PBMCs, sampled before treatment. The TCR originated in a male donor with prostate cancer. The genes are TRBV7-2 and TRBJ2-7; a weak D match, TRBD1 (6 bases). CDR3 in DNA: TGTGCCAGCAGCTTAGCTACAGGGCTTGCCTACGAGCAGTACTTC. Translating it yields CASSLATGLAYEQYF.